This TCR beta chain was recovered during a study of shared clonotypes between healthy human individuals (dated by TCRdb to about 2020). Regarding the research as a whole: A few men and a couple of women, aged 18 to 49 years, made up the cohort. Per donor, three plates each were used for CD4 naive and CD4 memory, two for CD8 naive, and one for CD8 memory. To estimate repertoire size and how much clonotypes are shared between individuals, the study performed deep sequencing of blood TCR repertoires from five healthy adults. To increase sequencing depth and limit assay-specific biases, different laboratories used diverse techniques to prepare libraries and sequence TCR repertoires. Each donor's leukapheresis produced roughly between roughly 0.85 and 9 billion PBMCs. The paper's findings and limits, for the study overall: Sampling was restricted to blood, and TCR repertoires in tissues likely differ from the TCR repertoires found in blood. Even with the large sequencing depth, rarefaction of the sorted-subset datasets indicated that sequencing was incomplete. Compared with non-shared clonotypes, the clonotypes found in all four sorted-subset donors had higher generation probabilities. About 5% of naive CD4, 3.5% of naive CD8, about 2.5% of memory CD4, and roughly 0.4% of memory CD8 clonotypes were shared across four donors. Pairwise subsampling led to the expectation that sequencing depth would affect the degree of clonotype sharing among donors. The genetic and exposure-history diversity represented was limited by the small number of donors. Larger estimated clonotype richness was generally found for naive subsets than for memory subsets.

The CDR3 sequence holds 15 residues, the cysteine and phenylalanine included. Only the CDR3 DNA stays, 45 bases, in frame from base 1. Between the V and J ends, shortened by 0 bases and 0 bases respectively, the junction contains 6 bases. From the germline V gene, CDR1 is MNHEY and CDR2 is SVGAGI. Donors were healthy HIV-negative adults with no recently reported acute infections or vaccinations. Every donor was a Caucasian adult residing in Nashville, Tennessee, USA. The CD8 memory samples were a combination of magnetically selected CD45RO+ cells and CCR7-negative CD45RA+ effector memory (TemRA) cells. Blood was obtained by leukapheresis, after which PBMCs were separated by Ficoll-Histopaque density gradient centrifugation and cryopreserved in liquid nitrogen vapor phase. Analytical flow cytometry was used to check the purity and quantity of each magnetically sorted T cell population. Each sorted fraction had its genomic DNA isolated and then quantified by UV absorbance on a Nanodrop 2000c.

About this clone: It has no known antigen specificity. Per-nucleotide qualities are absent, and no much larger clonotype sits a single base away.

Using the deep immunoSEQ assay, multiplex PCR amplified TCR CDR3 regions from genomic DNA. Genomic DNA extracted from each cell subset was distributed evenly over all wells of several immunoSEQ 96-well plates, and each plate served as one replicate. For sorted subsets, about 200 ng genomic DNA, equal to 25,000 to 35,000 T cell genomes, was loaded into each replicate PCR. The purified libraries were quantified using a Qubit 3.0 fluorometer, sized with a Bioanalyzer 2100, and then quantified again using the KAPA Library Quantification kit. Every immunoSEQ 96-well plate was sequenced on a dedicated single-read 150-cycle Illumina NextSeq 550 flow cell. In the authors' own workflow: Because only junctional sequences without quality scores were contained in the immunoSEQ output, filtering matching that applied to full-length reads could not be performed. Sequences were annotated with PyIR, a Python wrapper for IgBLAST v1.9, and V/J genes and CDR3 were assigned using IMGT germline references. Any read was removed if the V/J assignment was weak (E-value above 1e-6), the CDR3 was missing, or the read contained stop codons, out-of-frame junctions, or ambiguous translated residues. V3J clonotypes were defined as sequences sharing the same inferred V gene, J gene, and CDR3 amino acid sequence. Percentage overlap between repertoires was calculated by dividing the number of shared unique clonotypes by the size of the smaller repertoire. Repertoire richness was assessed with RTK rarefaction, the Chao1 estimator, and Recon v2.1 estimates of unobserved clonotypes. Generation probabilities for all TCRbeta clonotypes obtained by the gDNA method from a handful of donors were computed using OLGA. TCRdb took over this immuneACCESS table, retaining in-frame rearrangements with V and J assigned. Such tables are incomplete; in checked studies, under half of the missing clones stem from an unresolved V gene, and the remainder is unexplained. V, J and clone size were drawn from that table, and D and trimming were deduced from the DNA. The sample table holds hundreds of thousands of clones, of which 96% were seen once. In total, the top ten clones hold about 0.32% of the sample.

The source of this sequence is a man younger than 40 in good health. In this chain, TRBV6-5 is recombined with TRBJ1-5, with no reliable assignment of the D segment. Sequences were obtained from memory CD8+ T cells sorted from blood. What this sample's cell subset or site label stands for: CD45RO+ cells pooled with CCR7-negative TemRA cells. The nucleotide sequence is TGTGCCAGCAGTTACTCGCCAGATAGCAATCAGCCCCAGCATTTT. Its coded protein is CASSYSPDSNQPQHF.